The 26 T cell receptor beta chains reported below all come from one sample, sequenced in a study of blood T cells in healthy people across ages. It was with a sample-barcoded 5' primer and a J-beta primer mix that a second PCR of about 7 to 12 cycles was run. TCRdb re-derived calls from the 5' RACE reads in MiXCR, one entry per CDR3 protein. The table lists about 1 million distinct CDR3 sequences, 40% to 45% of them singletons, with under 20% in the top ten. Input material: blood. These receptors were obtained from a woman in her fifties or sixties in good health.

The chain joins TRBV27 to TRBJ2-3, with 9 bases aligning to TRBD2. There are 15 residues in the CDR3. CDR1 and CDR2 (germline): MNHEY, SMNVEV (reference sequence). With 1 base clipped from V and 6 bases from J, the junction kept 5 bases outside the gene matches. The CDR3, as DNA: TGTGCCAGCAGTTTATTCCGCGGGGGGGGGGATACGCAGTATTTT. Protein sequence: CASSLFRGGGDTQYF.

This clonotype showed up just a few times. This chain joins TRBV3-1 and TRBJ2-3; D is unclear. The CDR3 sequence is 15 residues long. The germline V gene has CDR1 LGHDT and CDR2 YNNKEL (reference sequence). Deletions cut 4 bases from V and 4 bases from J, with 15 bases between. This CDR3 is CASSPRHLLADTQYF. CDR3 nucleotides: TGTGCCAGCAGCCCCCGTCATCTATTGGCAGATACGCAGTATTTT.

This clonotype was counted between two and nine times. DNA of the CDR3: TGTGCCAGCAGCCATCAAACGGGGTCCTACGAGCAGTACTTC. It yields the protein CASSHQTGSYEQYF. The chain uses TRBV3-1 and TRBJ2-7, with TRBD2 as a possible D gene (5 bases). CDR3 length: 14 amino acids. Germline V gives CDR1 LGHDT, CDR2 YNNKEL (reference sequence). V gave up 3 bases and J gave up 1 base, with 10 bases separating them.

In its sample, this clonotype was seen once. V is TRBV6-1 and J is TRBJ1-1, with D possibly TRBD1 on 5 matching bases. V dropped 8 bases and J dropped 0 bases, with 16 bases sitting between them. CDR3 length: 15 amino acids. Per germline, CDR1 MNHNS and CDR2 SASEGT. This CDR3 reads CASPWDGVMNTEAFF. The DNA of the CDR3 is TGTGCCAGCCCCTGGGACGGAGTCATGAACACTGAAGCTTTCTTT.

The chain recombines TRBV29-1 with TRBJ1-2; D is possibly TRBD1 (5 bases). The CDR3 sequence is 13 residues long. CDR1 and CDR2 from the germline V gene are SQVTM and ANQGSEA. Deletions cut 3 bases from V and 1 base from J, with 9 bases between. CDR3 nucleotides: TGCAGCGTTGATTTGGGACTTAACTATGGCTACACCTTC. Residues: CSVDLGLNYGYTF.

The V call is TRBV28, the J call TRBJ2-1; 11 bases match TRBD2. Germline CDR1 MDHEN, CDR2 SYDVKM. There are 14 residues in the CDR3. V lost 6 bases, J lost 10 bases, and 8 bases stayed unmatched. For the CDR3, the DNA is TGTGCCAGCAGGGCTAGCGGGAGGCTTGGGGAGCAGTTCTTC. Translation: CASRASGRLGEQFF.

This chain uses TRBV2 with TRBJ2-3; possibly TRBD2 for D (6 bases). The V end lost 4 bases, the J end lost 2 bases, and 10 bases lay between the germline ends. The CDR3 extends over 14 amino acids. The germline CDR1 and CDR2 sequences are SNHLY and FYNNEI. CDR3 sequence (DNA): TGTGCCAGCAGTGTCGCGGGGATCACAGATACGCAGTATTTT. Residues: CASSVAGITDTQYF.

J is TRBJ2-1 and V is TRBV20-1; D gene uncertain. CDR1 and CDR2 from the germline V gene are DFQATT and SNEGSKA (reference sequence). The CDR3 spans 13 residues. Trimming shortened V by 3 bases and J by 5 bases, and 11 bases separated the two germline ends. CDR3 in amino acids: CSARGMSDNEQFF. The CDR3 coding sequence is TGCAGTGCTAGGGGTATGAGCGACAATGAGCAGTTCTTC.

The chain carries TRBV27 and TRBJ1-5; perhaps TRBD1 as D (6 bases). V was shortened by 3 bases and J by 6 bases, with 15 bases between the two germline ends. The CDR3 loop spans 15 amino acids. The germline CDR1 and CDR2 sequences are MNHEY and SMNVEV (reference sequence). This CDR3 is CASSLVRGASQPQHF. CDR3 nucleotides: TGTGCCAGCAGTTTGGTCAGGGGCGCGAGTCAGCCCCAGCATTTT.

This clonotype was counted only a few times. This sequence joins TRBV6-5 and TRBJ2-1; 14 nucleotides align to TRBD2. Trimming at V came to 4 bases and at J to 0 bases, leaving 8 bases not matched to a gene. CDR1 is MNHEY and CDR2 is SVGAGI in the germline V gene. The CDR3 is made up of 19 amino acids. The CDR3 sequence is CASSSGTSGSGRSYNEQFF. In nucleotides, the CDR3 is TGTGCCAGCAGTTCGGGGACTAGCGGGAGCGGGCGCTCCTACAATGAGCAGTTCTTC.

The rearrangement uses TRBV12-3 or TRBV12-4 and TRBJ1-2; the match to TRBD1 covers 8 bases. With V trimmed by 6 bases and J by 4 bases, 16 bases remained unmatched. The CDR3 runs to 17 residues. CDR3 region: CASSPTIDRGVIYGYTF. The CDR3, as DNA: TGTGCCAGCAGCCCAACCATAGACAGGGGAGTTATCTATGGCTACACCTTC.

This chain uses TRBV15 with TRBJ1-2; D remains ambiguous. The CDR3 is 13 amino acids. Trimming stripped 0 bases from V and 8 bases from J, with 10 bases between. Per the germline V gene, CDR1 is LNHNV and CDR2 is YYDKDF (reference sequence). The CDR3 coding sequence is TGTGCCACCAGCAGAGAAGGAATCGGAGGCTACACCTTC. Protein product: CATSREGIGGYTF.

The chain couples TRBV24-1 to TRBJ2-1, with D possibly matching TRBD1 (5 bases). Germline CDR1 reads KGHDR; CDR2 reads SFDVKD. The V end lost 2 bases, the J end lost 3 bases, and 7 bases lay between the germline ends. There are 14 residues in the CDR3. The CDR3 DNA is TGTGCCACCAGTGATTGGGGCAGCTACAATGAGCAGTTCTTC. This gives the protein CATSDWGSYNEQFF.

This chain connects TRBV27 to TRBJ1-1; TRBD1 matches at 9 bases. From germline, CDR1 is MNHEY and CDR2 SMNVEV (reference sequence). V shed 4 bases, J shed 0 bases, and the junction held 6 bases outside the gene matches. The CDR3 sequence is 16 residues long. The CDR3 coding sequence is TGTGCCAGCAGTTCCCCGGGACAGGGAATGAACACTGAAGCTTTCTTT. Translation: CASSSPGQGMNTEAFF.

This chain connects TRBV7-9 to TRBJ2-4; perhaps D is TRBD1 or TRBD2 (6 bases each). The J call may not be correct, given that the DNA end is closer to TRBJ2-7. The CDR3 runs 15 residues. Germline lookup yields CDR1 SEHNR and CDR2 FQNEAQ (reference sequence). The CDR3 region has the DNA TGTGCCAGCAGCTTCCCAAAACAGGGAGGCTACGAGCAGTACTTC. Its translation is CASSFPKQGGYEQYF.

The chain joins TRBV27 to TRBJ2-5; 13 nucleotides match TRBD2. Trimming cost V 2 bases and J 0 bases; bases outside gene matches: 15. This CDR3 region has 21 residues. Germline V gene data show CDR1 as MNHEY and CDR2 as SMNVEV (reference sequence). The CDR3 nucleotides read TGTGCCAGCAGTTTAACGGGACTAGCGGGACGTTCCTACAAACACCAAGAGACCCAGTACTTC. Amino acid sequence: CASSLTGLAGRSYKHQETQYF.

The CDR3 nucleotides are TGTGCCAGCAGCGCATGGACGGATCGACAGGGGGCTCGGGGGCAGTACTTC. The encoded protein is CASSAWTDRQGARGQYF. V gene TRBV5-4 combines with J gene TRBJ2-7, with 10 positions matching TRBD1. The ends lost 4 bases at V and 9 bases at J; junction bases unmatched: 19. Germline V gene sequence: CDR1 SGHNT, CDR2 YYREEE (reference sequence). This CDR3 is 17 amino acids long.

V and J are TRBV3-1 and TRBJ2-4, with D perhaps TRBD1 (6 bases). With the DNA end fitting TRBJ2-7 better, the J assignment may be wrong. The CDR3 extends over 14 amino acids. Per the germline V gene, CDR1 is LGHDT and CDR2 is YNNKEL (reference sequence). CDR3 bases: TGTGCCAGCAGCCAAGGTCCCAGGGGATACGAGCAGTACTTC. As protein: CASSQGPRGYEQYF.

The chain joins TRBV20-1 to TRBJ2-1, with 9 nucleotides matching TRBD2. Per germline, CDR1 DFQATT and CDR2 SNEGSKA (reference sequence). This CDR3 is 16 amino acids long. Trimming cost V 3 bases and J 7 bases; bases outside gene matches: 13. For the CDR3, the DNA is TGCAGTGCTAGCATCTATAGCGTGACTAGCGGTAATGAGCAGTTCTTC. Its translation: CSASIYSVTSGNEQFF.

The V call is TRBV3-1, the J call TRBJ1-2, with 7 bases aligning to TRBD1. After removal of 0 bases from V and 7 bases from J, the junction contained 5 bases not matched to a gene. The CDR3 consists of 14 residues. Germline lookup yields CDR1 LGHDT and CDR2 YNNKEL (reference sequence). The CDR3 nucleotides read TGTGCCAGCAGCCAAGAATGGCAGGGGGTTGGCTACACCTTC. This codes for CASSQEWQGVGYTF.

The gene calls are TRBV7-2 and TRBJ2-7; possibly TRBD2 for D (6 bases). This CDR3 is built from 14 residues. CDR1 and CDR2 from the germline V gene are SGHTA and FQGNSA. V was trimmed by 5 bases and J by 0 bases, leaving 11 bases between them. The CDR3 reads CASSVSGLSYEQYF. CDR3 sequence (DNA): TGTGCCAGCAGCGTAAGCGGGCTCTCCTACGAGCAGTACTTC.

The chain combines TRBV19 with TRBJ1-2; perhaps TRBD1 as D (5 bases). This CDR3 is built from 14 residues. Germline-derived CDR1 and CDR2 are LNHDA and SQIVND (reference sequence). Trimming cost V 0 bases and J 8 bases, with 13 bases left between them. The CDR3 DNA follows: TGTGCCAGTAGTATAGATATGGGGGTAAGGGGCTACACCTTC. Translating gives CASSIDMGVRGYTF.

This clonotype was seen a few times. The chain joins TRBV29-1 to TRBJ2-5; maybe TRBD2 (7 bases). This CDR3 region has 15 residues. The V gene lost 4 bases and the J gene lost 4 bases, with 19 bases spanning the gap. The germline V gene has CDR1 SQVTM and CDR2 ANQGSEA. The CDR3 DNA reads TGCAGCGTTGGTGTGGGCGGGAGAGGGGGAGAGACCCAGTACTTC. Translated: CSVGVGGRGGETQYF.

This clonotype was counted ten times or more. The V gene is TRBV4-3, the J gene TRBJ2-3; D is tentatively TRBD1 or TRBD2 (6 bases each). CDR1 LGHNA and CDR2 YSLEER come from the germline V gene. The CDR3 is made up of 16 amino acids. V lost 0 bases, J lost 5 bases, and 15 bases lay in between. The CDR3 DNA is TGCGCCAGCAGCCAAGATCTTTCGGGGGCCGGAGATACGCAGTATTTT. It encodes CASSQDLSGAGDTQYF.

This clonotype was recorded at least ten times. The chain joins TRBV20-1 to TRBJ1-4; D unresolved. The V end lost 4 bases, the J end lost 5 bases, and 11 bases lay between the germline ends. Germline V gene lookup returns CDR1 DFQATT and CDR2 SNEGSKA (reference sequence). The CDR3 totals 13 residues. Written as DNA, the CDR3 is TGCAGTGCTACTGTCGAACAGAATGAAAAACTGTTTTTT. This codes for CSATVEQNEKLFF.

This clonotype was counted a few times. V is TRBV9 and J is TRBJ2-7, with TRBD2 as a possible D gene (6 bases). Germline V lookup: CDR1 SGDLS, CDR2 YYNGEE. Trimming left V 3 bases short and J 0 bases short, with 13 bases between. This CDR3 contains 15 residues. The CDR3 is CASSGSGRGSYEQYF. The DNA for the CDR3 is TGTGCCAGCAGCGGTTCTGGGCGGGGCTCCTACGAGCAGTACTTC. Drawing the rest from reference TRBV9 and TRBJ2-7, the complete variable domain is DSGVTQTPKHLITATGQRVTLRCSPRSGDLSVYWYQQSLDQGLQFLIQYYNGEERAKGNILERFSAQQFPDLHSELNLSSLELGDSALYFCASSGSGRGSYEQYFGPGTRLTVT.